This T cell receptor beta chain was sequenced during a study of T cells after yellow fever vaccination. This clonotype was counted only a few times. Its antigen is not identified. Template-switching 5'RACE yielded the TCR cDNA; a universal primer site and UMIs were added in the process. Each CDR3 protein gets one entry after TCRdb re-called the 5' RACE reads with MiXCR. The table shows approximately 600,000 distinct CDR3 sequences, with about 12% occurring only once. Whole-study results and caveats: Any FACS-sorted repertoire could hold abundant clonotypes that contaminate it from the bulk population. The booster response re-showed most primary clones: around 97% CD4, 88% CD8. Shared CD4/CD8 clonotypes were a small share, likely from convergent recombination.

The sequence was obtained from a man aged 30 to 39 who received the YFV17D yellow fever vaccine. The sample in question was PBMCs, obtained on the day of the yellow fever booster vaccination.

CDR3 DNA sequence: TGTGCCAGCAGAATTACCCGAAGCTCCTACAATGAGCAGTTCTTC. Encoded protein: CASRITRSSYNEQFF. The chain joins TRBV6-5 to TRBJ2-1, with D uncertain. CDR1 is MNHEY and CDR2 is SVGAGI in the germline V gene. The V end was cut by 6 bases, the J end by 0 bases, with 12 bases between. The CDR3 covers 15 residues.